The present T cell receptor beta chain was sequenced within a study of T-cell reconstitution after alpha-beta-depleted transplantation in children. As it was prepared, the TCRbeta library received unique molecular identifiers. TCRdb re-derived calls from the PCR reads in MiXCR, one entry per CDR3 protein. The sample has some 200,000 distinct CDR3 sequences, approximately 10% seen once; the top ten hold 28%. The V segment lost 5 bases and the J segment 5 bases; nucleotides outside the gene matches: 9. The CDR3 contains 15 residues. Germline CDR1 and CDR2: SGHTA and FQGNSA. This chain links TRBV7-2 with TRBJ1-5, with 7 bases matching TRBD1. The receptor's source is a child younger than two with acute myeloid leukemia, due to receive a stem cell transplant. Sequenced material: PBMCs, taken before TCRalphabeta/CD19-depleted stem cell transplant. The CDR3 loop reads CASSPFGQADQPQHF. The CDR3 DNA reads TGTGCCAGCAGCCCATTTGGACAGGCAGATCAGCCCCAGCATTTT.